Shown below are 9 T cell receptor beta chains from a single sample sequenced in a study of blood T cell repertoires in COVID-19 (dated by TCRdb to 2018 to 2021). The library was generated by the immunoSEQ multiplex PCR assay. This is the immuneACCESS table as TCRdb keeps it, with only in-frame sequences that have V and J called. A part of the clones is gone; compared with another copy, unresolved V genes explain less than half, and the rest is unexplained. The sample profile shows some 330,000 clones; under 90% of them were found once. The ten largest clonotypes hold less than 2% of the sample. Sequenced material: peripheral blood. The origin of the receptors is a woman aged 25-40 years with COVID-19, enrolled during active disease.

This clone is a singleton in its sample. The chain carries TRBV3-1 (or the pseudogene TRBV3-2) and TRBJ2-5, with 7 bases lining up with TRBD1. Germline assignment: CDR1 LGHDT and CDR2 YNNKEL (reference sequence). Losses at the gene ends were 1 base for V and 4 bases for J; bases not matched to a gene: 0. CDR3 size: 13 residues. CDR3: CASSQGDRETQYF. The CDR3 DNA is TGTGCCAGCAGCCAAGGGGACAGAGAGACCCAGTACTTC.

V is TRBV5-3 and J is TRBJ1-5; the match to TRBD1 covers 9 bases. TRBV5-3 is sorted into the ORF group, with uncertain function. The CDR3 consists of 21 residues. V trimming: 0 bases; J trimming: 0 bases; junction bases outside the gene matches: 16. The CDR3 coding sequence is TGTGCCAGAAGCTTGGCACCGGGACAGGGTCCCTACTTCTATAGCAATCAGCCCCAGCATTTT. This sequence encodes CARSLAPGQGPYFYSNQPQHF.

The chain recombines TRBV7-2 with TRBJ2-1; the match to TRBD2 covers 8 bases. Unmatched junction bases numbered 6, after V lost 3 bases and J lost 5 bases. The CDR3 sequence is 15 residues long. CDR1 SGHTA and CDR2 FQGNSA come from the germline V gene. The CDR3 nucleotides are TGTGCCAGCAGCTTCGGACTAGCCCGTAACAATGAGCAGTTCTTC. Translation: CASSFGLARNNEQFF. Supplemented by reference TRBV7-2 and TRBJ2-1, the full variable domain reads GAGVSQSPSNKVTEKGKDVELRCDPISGHTALYWYRQSLGQGLEFLIYFQGNSAPDKSGLPSDRFSAERTGGSVSTLTIQRTQQEDSAVYLCASSFGLARNNEQFFGPGTRLTVL.

The J gene is TRBJ1-4, the V gene TRBV11-2, with D unresolved. The CDR3 runs to 18 residues. Germline assignment: CDR1 SGHAT and CDR2 FQNNGV. Trimming stripped 0 bases from V and 0 bases from J, with 14 bases between. The CDR3 bases are TGTGCCAGCAGCTTAGATTTGGAGGGAGGAGCAACTAATGAAAAACTGTTTTTT. Translation gives CASSLDLEGGATNEKLFF.

In its sample, this clone was seen once. The CDR3 here is CASSFYSPSGANVLTF. As DNA, the CDR3 is TGTGCCAGCAGCTTTTACAGTCCCTCTGGGGCCAACGTCCTGACTTTC. This chain connects TRBV5-6 to TRBJ2-6; D not resolved. This CDR3 has 16 residues. CDR1 and CDR2 from the germline V gene are SGHDT and YYEEEE. V gave up 2 bases and J gave up 0 bases, with 9 bases separating them.

This clone showed up just once. The genes are TRBV5-6 and TRBJ2-1, with TRBD2 as a possible D gene (6 bases). Germline CDR1 is SGHDT and CDR2 is YYEEEE. Trimming pared 0 bases from V and 9 bases from J, leaving 10 bases between. The CDR3 spans 13 residues. CDR3 DNA sequence: TGTGCCAGCAGCTTGGGCACTAGCTCTGAGCAGTTCTTC. Protein sequence: CASSLGTSSEQFF.

This clone was found once. This sequence joins TRBV6-6 and TRBJ1-5; 7 nucleotides line up with TRBD1. The CDR3 totals 15 residues. Per germline, CDR1 MNHNY and CDR2 SVGAGI (reference sequence). CDR3 loop: CGTGTAQSPNQPQHF. The CDR3 DNA follows: TGTGGAACAGGGACAGCCCAGAGCCCTAATCAGCCCCAGCATTTT.

The genes are TRBV19 and TRBJ1-1, with 9 bases identical to TRBD1. From germline, CDR1 is LNHDA and CDR2 SQIVND (reference sequence). The CDR3 contains 19 residues. The ends lost 1 base at V and 0 bases at J; junction bases unmatched: 12. CDR3 sequence (DNA): TGTGCCAGTAGTATAGTAAGGGGACAGGGAAAACGAATGAACACTGAAGCTTTCTTT. It yields the protein CASSIVRGQGKRMNTEAFF.

The chain employs TRBV6-6 and TRBJ1-6; 7 bases align to TRBD1. V was pared by 6 bases and J by 8 bases, with 25 bases of the junction left unmatched. The length of the CDR3 is 20 residues. Germline CDR1 and CDR2: MNHNY and SVGAGI (reference sequence). The CDR3 DNA is TGTGCCAGCAGCCTTATTCCCGGGACAGCTAAACTAACTAGGGATTCACCCCTCCACTTT. It is translated as CASSLIPGTAKLTRDSPLHF.